Below, 22 T cell receptor beta chains from the same sample are listed, as sequenced in a study of response to subunit inactivated influenza vaccine. TCRdb re-called the RT-PCR reads with MiXCR, one entry per CDR3 protein. Here the sample spans fewer than 250,000 distinct CDR3 sequences, about 15% being singletons. The sequencing used CD8+ T cells sorted from PBMCs, collected about 5 days after vaccination. Receptors were obtained from a man aged 50 to 59 who received an inactivated influenza vaccine.

The sample holds a few counts of this clonotype. This chain joins TRBV20-1 and TRBJ2-5, with 8 bases that match TRBD2. V gave up 5 bases and J gave up 9 bases; unmatched junction bases: 8. This CDR3 region has 12 residues. The V gene's germline CDR1 is DFQATT and CDR2 SNEGSKA (reference sequence). The CDR3 DNA sequence: TGCAGTGCTCGGCAGGGTAGCGGGGCCCAGTACTTC. Protein sequence: CSARQGSGAQYF.

The chain couples TRBV12-3 or TRBV12-4 to TRBJ1-1; D is ambiguous. The CDR3 consists of 13 residues. Trimming stripped 7 bases from V and 1 base from J, with 10 bases between. CDR3 region: CASTIAGNTEAFF. For the CDR3, the DNA is TGTGCCAGCACGATTGCGGGGAACACTGAAGCTTTCTTT.

The chain joins TRBV29-1 to TRBJ2-7; possible D gene TRBD2, 5 bases. Trimming shortened V by 1 base and J by 1 base, and 11 bases separated the two germline ends. Germline CDR1 SQVTM, CDR2 ANQGSEA. The CDR3 consists of 14 residues. CDR3 region: CSVEGQEGSYEQYF. The CDR3 DNA follows: TGCAGCGTTGAAGGACAAGAGGGTTCCTACGAGCAGTACTTC.

In this sample, this clonotype turned up many times. This chain joins TRBV7-9 and TRBJ1-1, with a weak D call TRBD1 (5 bases). The CDR3 runs to 12 residues. Germline lookup yields CDR1 SEHNR and CDR2 FQNEAQ (reference sequence). Deletions cut 1 base from V and 7 bases from J, with 7 bases between. CDR3 nucleotides: TGTGCCAGCAGCTTAGTTAGGGGTGAAGCTTTCTTT. Its protein product is CASSLVRGEAFF.

The chain recombines TRBV6-1 with TRBJ2-7, with D possibly TRBD2 on 6 matching bases. CDR3 length: 15 amino acids. Trimming left V 1 base short and J 4 bases short, with 14 bases between. Germline CDR1 is MNHNS and CDR2 is SASEGT. In nucleotides, the CDR3 is TGTGCCAGCAGTGAAGGGAATAGCGGAGGATACGAGCAGTACTTC. Its translation: CASSEGNSGGYEQYF.

This clonotype was observed many times. The V and J genes are TRBV6-6 and TRBJ1-2; no definite D call. V was clipped by 0 bases and J by 6 bases, with 11 bases between them. The germline V gene encodes CDR1 MNHNY and CDR2 SVGAGI (reference sequence). The CDR3 runs 14 residues. CDR3 protein: CASSYSVAGNGYTF. The CDR3 coding sequence is TGTGCCAGCAGTTACTCAGTGGCGGGAAATGGCTACACCTTC.

The rearrangement links TRBV7-8 to TRBJ2-5; TRBD1 or TRBD2 may be the D gene (6 bases each). CDR3 size: 16 residues. Germline CDR1 reads SGHVS; CDR2 reads FQNEAQ. The V gene lost 2 bases and the J gene lost 2 bases, with 15 bases spanning the gap. The CDR3 loop reads CASSLTATGAQETQYF. CDR3 nucleotides: TGTGCCAGCAGCTTAACAGCAACGGGGGCACAAGAGACCCAGTACTTC.

The V and J genes are TRBV6-1 and TRBJ2-7; 9 nucleotides line up with TRBD1. The CDR3 is made up of 17 amino acids. Germline values: CDR1 MNHNS, CDR2 SASEGT. J gave up 2 bases and V 4 bases, and 12 bases lay outside the gene matches. In nucleotides, the CDR3 is TGTGCCAGCAGTGGCCCGGGACAGGGTGCAATTGCCTACGAGCAGTACTTC. Translated: CASSGPGQGAIAYEQYF.

Details on this clonotype: A single base separates this from a much larger clone, so it may be a read error. This chain connects TRBV7-9 to TRBJ1-4, with 9 bases fitting TRBD1. The germline gives CDR1 SEHNR, CDR2 FQNEAQ (reference sequence). This CDR3 has 14 residues. The CDR3 nucleotides are TGTGCCAGCAGCGGCTGGACAGGGGATGAAAAACTGTATTTT. Translated, it gives CASSGWTGDEKLYF.

The V and J genes are TRBV7-3 and TRBJ2-3; D is perhaps TRBD2 (6 bases). Trimming cost V 2 bases and J 4 bases, with 7 bases left between them. The CDR3 is made up of 13 amino acids. CDR1 is SGHTA and CDR2 is FQGTGA in the germline V gene. CDR3 DNA: TGTGCCAGCAGCTTATCGGGAGCAGATACGCAGTATTTT. Translated: CASSLSGADTQYF.

This clonotype occurred a few times. V usage is TRBV20-1 and J usage is TRBJ2-7, with D possibly TRBD2 on 5 matching bases. V was clipped by 0 bases and J by 2 bases, with 20 bases between them. Germline V gene data show CDR1 as DFQATT and CDR2 as SNEGSKA (reference sequence). The CDR3 is 17 residues long. DNA of the CDR3: TGCAGTGCTAGAGATTTCCTTGCGGGCAACGCCGCCTACGAGCAGTACTTC. Residues: CSARDFLAGNAAYEQYF.

This clonotype has more than one count but fewer than ten. J is TRBJ1-4 and V is TRBV4-3; 9 nucleotides agree with TRBD1. Germline V gene data show CDR1 as LGHNA and CDR2 as YSLEER. J lost 7 bases, V lost 0 bases, and 3 bases had no gene match. The length of the CDR3 is 15 residues. Written as DNA, the CDR3 is TGCGCCAGCAGCCAAGAAGACAGGGGGAGTGAAAAACTGTTTTTT. Protein product: CASSQEDRGSEKLFF.

This clonotype was counted a few times. The CDR3 loop reads CAWSPGLADTGELFF. The CDR3 region has the DNA TGTGCCTGGAGTCCAGGACTAGCGGACACCGGGGAGCTGTTTTTT. This chain links TRBV30 with TRBJ2-2, with 10 bases that match TRBD2. Per germline, CDR1 GTSNPN and CDR2 SVGIG (reference sequence). V lost 2 bases and J lost 3; bases outside the gene matches: 3. The CDR3 spans 15 residues. Supplemented by reference TRBV30 and TRBJ2-2, the full variable domain reads SQTIHQWPATLVQPVGSPLSLECTVEGTSNPNLYWYRQAAGRGLQLLFYSVGIGQISSEVPQNLSASRPQDRQFILSSKKLLLSDSGFYLCAWSPGLADTGELFFGEGSRLTVL.

This clonotype was seen a few times. This chain links TRBV27 with TRBJ2-7; 11 nucleotides align to TRBD2. CDR1 is MNHEY, CDR2 SMNVEV, per germline (reference sequence). This CDR3 region has 14 residues. The J segment lost 7 bases and the V segment lost 4 bases, leaving 6 bases of the junction unmatched. The CDR3 nucleotides are TGTGCCAGCAGTTCGGTACTAGCGGGAGTGGAGCAGTACTTC. It codes for CASSSVLAGVEQYF.

J is TRBJ2-2 and V is TRBV6-2 or TRBV6-3; D gene uncertain. CDR3 length equals 13 residues. Trimming shortened V by 0 bases and J by 9 bases, and 8 bases separated the two germline ends. CDR1 MNHEY and CDR2 SVGEGT come from the germline V gene. This CDR3 reads CASSYSRFRELFF. In DNA form, the CDR3 reads TGTGCCAGCAGTTACTCCCGGTTCAGGGAGCTGTTTTTT.

The V gene is TRBV4-1, the J gene TRBJ2-7; D is undetermined. Germline V gene lookup returns CDR1 MGHRA and CDR2 YSYEKL. V dropped 2 bases and J dropped 1 base, with 9 bases sitting between them. The CDR3 covers 14 residues. CDR3 loop: CASSQRLDSYEQYF. Here the CDR3 DNA reads TGCGCCAGCAGCCAAAGACTGGATTCCTACGAGCAGTACTTC.

This chain links TRBV29-1 with TRBJ2-2; D assignment may be TRBD1 or TRBD2 (5 bases each). Trimming took off 2 bases at V and 6 bases at J, with 7 bases between the two ends. The CDR3 covers 12 residues. Germline V lookup: CDR1 SQVTM, CDR2 ANQGSEA. Here the CDR3 reads CSVEWGSGELFF. CDR3 in DNA: TGCAGCGTTGAATGGGGGTCCGGGGAGCTGTTTTTT.

This clonotype was picked up a small number of times. This chain uses TRBV4-3 with TRBJ2-1; TRBD1 aligns across 8 bases. The germline CDR1 and CDR2 sequences are LGHNA and YSLEER. Trimming at V came to 0 bases and at J to 1 base, leaving 14 bases not matched to a gene. The CDR3 sequence is 20 residues long. CDR3 coding DNA: TGCGCCAGCAGCCAAGATTGGGCAGGGGGCGCGGAAAGGTCCTACAATGAGCAGTTCTTC. Protein sequence: CASSQDWAGGAERSYNEQFF.

There are a few counts of this clonotype. This CDR3 is CASSQFRGDTEAFF. The CDR3 nucleotides read TGCGCCAGCAGCCAATTCAGGGGAGATACTGAAGCTTTCTTT. This chain connects TRBV4-1 to TRBJ1-1; maybe TRBD1 (6 bases). CDR1 MGHRA and CDR2 YSYEKL come from the germline V gene. Between the trimmed V and J ends, which lost 2 bases and 5 bases, there was a span of 12 bases. CDR3 length: 14 residues.

V and J are TRBV7-2 and TRBJ2-1, with 7 bases matching TRBD2. V was clipped by 2 bases and J by 6 bases; unmatched bases: 13. The germline V gene encodes CDR1 SGHTA and CDR2 FQGNSA. The CDR3 is 17 residues long. CDR3 residues: CASSLSGGRLVFNEQFF. The CDR3 bases are TGTGCCAGCAGCTTATCGGGGGGAAGACTAGTCTTCAATGAGCAGTTCTTC. The full variable domain, rest sourced from reference TRBV7-2 and TRBJ2-1, is GAGVSQSPSNKVTEKGKDVELRCDPISGHTALYWYRQSLGQGLEFLIYFQGNSAPDKSGLPSDRFSAERTGGSVSTLTIQRTQQEDSAVYLCASSLSGGRLVFNEQFFGPGTRLTVL.

The chain links TRBV14 to TRBJ2-1; 11 positions agree with TRBD1. Germline assignment: CDR1 SGHDN and CDR2 FVKESK. This CDR3 has 16 residues. J gave up 10 bases and V 0 bases, and 8 bases lay outside the gene matches. The CDR3 here is CASSQDWDRGVSEQFF. CDR3 DNA sequence: TGTGCCAGCAGCCAAGATTGGGACAGGGGGGTCAGCGAGCAGTTCTTC. The entire variable domain, with the rest obtained from reference TRBV14 and TRBJ2-1, is as follows: EAGVTQFPSHSVIEKGQTVTLRCDPISGHDNLYWYRRVMGKEIKFLLHFVKESKQDESGMPNNRFLAERTGGTYSTLKVQPAELEDSGVYFCASSQDWDRGVSEQFFGPGTRLTVL.

This clonotype has a handful of counts. The V call is TRBV7-2, the J call TRBJ1-5; TRBD1 might be the D (6 bases). The CDR3 extends over 14 amino acids. V shed 1 base and J shed 5 bases, with 9 bases lying between them. CDR1 and CDR2 (germline): SGHTA, FQGNSA. CDR3 residues: CASSLVSGDQPQHF. In DNA, the CDR3 is TGTGCCAGCAGCTTAGTGTCAGGGGATCAGCCCCAGCATTTT.